This is a list of T cell receptor beta chains from one sample in a study of OX40 agonist ivuxolimab in advanced cancers. This table comes from immunoSEQ multiplex PCR, and its TCRdb copy is limited to in-frame clones, with some not included. This sample carries 98,000 or so clones, around 85% of them seen once, and the ten largest clones take 0.82%. The sequences come from CD4+ or CD8+ T cells sorted from blood, collected in a trial of the OX40 agonist ivuxolimab. All receptors derive from an adult with an advanced solid tumor such as melanoma, head and neck, liver or kidney cancer. Both conserved end residues are part of each CDR3. The D gene is left open where the match is weak. Clone sizes are given selectively: once, few, many, or a class where the clone is expanded.

d_gene | len | j_gene | abundance | v_gene | CDR3nt | CDR3aa
. | 13 | TRBJ2-1 | . | TRBV9 | TGTGCCAGCAGCGTAGGAGGGGCGGCCGAGCAGTTCTTC | CASSVGGAAEQFF
. | 16 | TRBJ2-1 | . | TRBV5-6 | TGTGCCAGCAGCTTGTTGGGGTCCGCCGACTACAATGAGCAGTTCTTC | CASSLLGSADYNEQFF
TRBD1 | 15 | TRBJ1-5 | . | TRBV7-2 | TGTGCCAGCAGCGTGACCGGGACAGGGCACCAGCCCCAGCATTTT | CASSVTGTGHQPQHF
TRBD1 | 14 | TRBJ1-5 | . | TRBV28 | TGTGCCAGCAGTCCCGGACAGGGTAACCAGCCCCAGCATTTT | CASSPGQGNQPQHF
. | 15 | TRBJ2-7 | . | TRBV6-5 | TGTGCCAGCAGCCCATCAGAAGAAGTTTCCTACGAGCAGTACTTC | CASSPSEEVSYEQYF
. | 13 | TRBJ1-2 | . | TRBV5-1 | TGCGCCAGCAGCGAACACGGGACGGATGGCTACACCTTC | CASSEHGTDGYTF
TRBD1 | 16 | TRBJ1-4 | . | TRBV27 | TGTGCCAGCAGTTTACGGTGGGGGACAGGAAGGGAAAAACTGTTTTTT | CASSLRWGTGREKLFF
. | 15 | TRBJ1-1 | . | TRBV19 | TGTGCCAGTAGTATAGACTTGAGGGAAGGCACTGAAGCTTTCTTT | CASSIDLREGTEAFF
. | 10 | TRBJ2-1 | once | TRBV13 | TGTGGTGCCTCCATCTGTGAGCAGTTCTTC | CGASICEQFF
. | 14 | TRBJ1-3 | . | TRBV14 | TGTGCCAGCAGCCAAAGGACAGCCGGAAACACCATATATTTT | CASSQRTAGNTIYF
TRBD2 | 15 | TRBJ2-1 | . | TRBV30 | TGTGCCTGGAGCCTAGCGGATAGCTCCTACAATGAGCAGTTCTTC | CAWSLADSSYNEQFF
. | 16 | TRBJ1-3 | . | TRBV7-9 | TGTGCCAGCAGCTTAGACCTGGGCGTGAAAGGAAACACCATATATTTT | CASSLDLGVKGNTIYF
. | 16 | TRBJ2-7 | . | TRBV7-9 | TGTGCCAGCAGCCCCAGTAGGGGGAGAGGTGGCTACGAGCAGTACTTC | CASSPSRGRGGYEQYF
. | 13 | TRBJ1-3 | . | TRBV5-1 | TGCGCCAGCAGCTTGGGACAGGGAAACACCATATATTTT | CASSLGQGNTIYF
TRBD2 | 18 | TRBJ2-1 | . | TRBV5-1 | TGCGCCAGCAGCTTAGGGACTAGCGGGAGGGCCACCGACAATGAGCAGTTCTTC | CASSLGTSGRATDNEQFF
. | 16 | TRBJ1-1 | . | TRBV4-1 | TGCGCCAGCAGCCAGAGTCGTAGGCACCCGAACACTGAAGCTTTCTTT | CASSQSRRHPNTEAFF
. | 17 | TRBJ1-2 | . | TRBV4-2 | TGTGCCAGCAGCCAAGAGGCGAACACGCGTTCAACTTATGGCTACACCTTC | CASSQEANTRSTYGYTF
. | 14 | TRBJ2-3 | . | TRBV7-2 | TGTGCCAGCATTGAGCGGGCGAGCACAGATACGCAGTATTTT | CASIERASTDTQYF
. | 16 | TRBJ2-2 | . | TRBV5-4 | TGTGCCAGCAGCCAGGTACACTCTCAGGGCACCGGGGAGCTGTTTTTT | CASSQVHSQGTGELFF
TRBD1 | 13 | TRBJ2-5 | once | TRBV6-1 | TGTGCCAGCAGACAGGGGGATGAAAAGACCCAGTACTTC | CASRQGDEKTQYF
. | 15 | TRBJ2-6 | . | TRBV5-1 | TGCGCCAGCAGCTTACCCCTGAGCGGGGCCAACGTCCTGACTTTC | CASSLPLSGANVLTF
TRBD2 | 14 | TRBJ2-7 | . | TRBV5-4 | TGTGCCAGCAGCTCTGGGAGCGGGAGCAACGAGCAGTACTTC | CASSSGSGSNEQYF
. | 14 | TRBJ2-3 | . | TRBV29-1 | TGCAGCGTTCTGGACAACGACCCCACAGATACGCAGTATTTT | CSVLDNDPTDTQYF
TRBD1 | 14 | TRBJ2-5 | . | TRBV6-1 | TGTGCCAGCAGTGCTACAGGGGGTGGGACGACCCAGTACTTC | CASSATGGGTTQYF
. | 16 | TRBJ2-6 | . | TRBV7-3 | TGTGCCAGCAGCCTCCATGCTCGCTCTGGGGCCAACGTCCTGACTTTC | CASSLHARSGANVLTF
. | 13 | TRBJ2-7 | once | TRBV2 | TGTGCCAGCAGTGAAGCATTGGTCTACGAGCAGTACTTC | CASSEALVYEQYF
. | 13 | TRBJ1-5 | . | TRBV6-1 | TGTGCCAGCCGGGAGGCTAGGGTTTGGCCCCAGCATTTT | CASREARVWPQHF
. | 13 | TRBJ2-5 | . | TRBV18 | TGTGCCAGCTCCCCGCGGGAAGACGAGACCCAGTACTTC | CASSPREDETQYF
. | 14 | TRBJ2-4 | . | TRBV29-1 | TGCAGCGTTGAATCACCTAGCGAGAGGGACATTCAGTACTTC | CSVESPSERDIQYF
TRBD1 | 13 | TRBJ1-1 | . | TRBV2 | TGTGCCAGCAGTGAAAGGGGGCCCACTGAAGCTTTCTTT | CASSERGPTEAFF
. | 17 | TRBJ2-1 | . | TRBV18 | TGTGCCAGCTCACCACCTCTGGGCAGCCGCTCCTACAATGAGCAGTTCTTC | CASSPPLGSRSYNEQFF
. | 15 | TRBJ2-1 | . | TRBV7-9 | TGTGCCAGCAGCCGTCAGGGGGGCCAATCCAATGAGCAGTTCTTC | CASSRQGGQSNEQFF
. | 16 | TRBJ1-1 | . | TRBV18 | TGTGCCAGCTCACCCCTAATCGGGAAAGGCACCGGAGAAGCTTTCTTT | CASSPLIGKGTGEAFF